Given below is one T cell receptor (beta chain) in context. Its target is not known. The method was immunoSEQ multiplex PCR; TCRdb's version includes in-frame clones alone and lacks a portion of them. The table has about 200,000 clones, about 81% seen once. The data belong to a study of cytomegalovirus exposure and HLA in healthy donors. Whole-study results and caveats: Cytomegalovirus status was reportedly diagnosed by the classifier with high sensitivity and specificity. Usually a TCR sequence was rare, but some public TCRs were found in many donors.

The origin of this receptor is a woman aged 25 to 39 in good health and CMV-seronegative. The sequencing sample was made of PBMCs.

CDR3 region: CASSPPQGMGNQPQHF. CDR3 nucleotide sequence: TGTGCCAGCTCACCACCGCAGGGTATGGGCAATCAGCCCCAGCATTTT. The chain carries TRBV18 and TRBJ1-5; the D gene is possibly TRBD1 (5 bases). The CDR3 has 16 amino acids. Germline V gene sequence: CDR1 KGHSH, CDR2 LQKENI. V shed 0 bases and J shed 2 bases, with 11 bases lying between them.